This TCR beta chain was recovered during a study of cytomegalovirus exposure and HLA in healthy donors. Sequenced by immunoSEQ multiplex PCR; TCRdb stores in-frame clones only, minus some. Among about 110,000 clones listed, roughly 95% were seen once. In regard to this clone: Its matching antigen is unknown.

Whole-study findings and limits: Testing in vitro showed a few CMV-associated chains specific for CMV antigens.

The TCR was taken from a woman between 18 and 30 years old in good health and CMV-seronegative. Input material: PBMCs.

The DNA for the CDR3 is TGTGCCAGCAGCGTTTCAGTGGGGAGCTCCTACGAGCAGTACTTC. Its protein product is CASSVSVGSSYEQYF. This chain connects TRBV9 to TRBJ2-7; D might be TRBD2 (5 bases). This CDR3 comprises 15 residues. The ends were cut back, 2 bases at V and 0 bases at J, with 12 bases in the middle. Germline values: CDR1 SGDLS, CDR2 YYNGEE.